Each of the 15 T cell receptor beta chains below was sequenced from the same sample in a study of memory CD4+ T cells and cytomegalovirus serostatus. Assay used: immunoSEQ multiplex PCR; TCRdb lists only in-frame clones, some missing. There are under 75,000 clones in the sample; less than 85% occur only once, and 0.5% to 0.55% lies in the top ten. The sort gate was single viable CD3+CD4+CD8-CD45RO+ cells for memory CD4+ T cells. Sequenced sample: memory CD4+ T cells from blood. These TCRs come from an adult in good health and CMV-seronegative. Some clones in this sample may be carry-over from other donors' samples.

This sequence joins TRBV27 and TRBJ2-5, with D possibly TRBD2 on 5 matching bases. CDR1 and CDR2 from the germline V gene are MNHEY and SMNVEV (reference sequence). The CDR3 is 12 amino acids. Trimming pared 8 bases from V and 3 bases from J, leaving 10 bases between. CDR3 DNA sequence: TGTGCCAGCCGGGGATTAGAAGAGACCCAGTACTTC. Its protein product is CASRGLEETQYF.

V usage is TRBV7-9 and J usage is TRBJ2-5; perhaps TRBD1 as D (5 bases). V lost 2 bases, J lost 4 bases, and 20 bases lay in between. There are 17 residues in the CDR3. Looked up from germline, CDR1 is SEHNR and CDR2 is FQNEAQ (reference sequence). The CDR3 loop is CASSLYRHSKSPETQYF. CDR3 nucleotide sequence: TGTGCCAGCAGCTTATACAGGCACTCTAAATCCCCAGAGACCCAGTACTTC. Combining the CDR3 with reference TRBV7-9 and TRBJ2-5 gives the whole variable domain DTGVSQNPRHKITKRGQNVTFRCDPISEHNRLYWYRQTLGQGPEFLTYFQNEAQLEKSRLLSDRFSAERPKGSFSTLEIQRTEQGDSAMYLCASSLYRHSKSPETQYFGPGTRLLVL.

J is TRBJ2-7 and V is TRBV7-3; tentatively, D is TRBD2 (6 bases). The V gene lost 2 bases and the J gene lost 3 bases, with 8 bases spanning the gap. From germline, CDR1 is SGHTA and CDR2 FQGTGA. The CDR3 has 13 amino acids. CDR3 coding DNA: TGTGCCAGCAGCTTATCGCGGGGCTACGAGCAGTACTTC. Its translation: CASSLSRGYEQYF.

The V gene is TRBV5-6, the J gene TRBJ2-3, with D possibly matching TRBD1 (6 bases). Trimming pared 5 bases from V and 5 bases from J, leaving 12 bases between. Germline V gives CDR1 SGHDT, CDR2 YYEEEE. The CDR3 is 13 amino acids. This CDR3 reads CASSSNREDTQYF. The CDR3 region has the DNA TGTGCCAGCAGTTCCAACAGGGAAGATACGCAGTATTTT.

The chain is built from TRBV5-6 and TRBJ1-4; 9 nucleotides match TRBD1. From germline, CDR1 is SGHDT and CDR2 YYEEEE. Losses at the gene ends were 4 bases for V and 7 bases for J; bases not matched to a gene: 2. The CDR3 loop spans 13 amino acids. CDR3 sequence (DNA): TGTGCCAGCAGCGGGGACAGGGTTGAAAAACTGTTTTTT. Protein sequence: CASSGDRVEKLFF.

The V gene is TRBV9, the J gene TRBJ1-1; 7 nucleotides line up with TRBD1. V lost 3 bases, J lost 0 bases, and 5 bases stayed unmatched. Germline V gene data show CDR1 as SGDLS and CDR2 as YYNGEE. This CDR3 comprises 15 residues. CDR3 sequence: CASSARTGLNTEAFF. The CDR3 nucleotides are TGTGCCAGCAGCGCCAGGACAGGACTGAACACTGAAGCTTTCTTT. Drawing the rest from reference TRBV9 and TRBJ1-1, the complete variable domain is DSGVTQTPKHLITATGQRVTLRCSPRSGDLSVYWYQQSLDQGLQFLIQYYNGEERAKGNILERFSAQQFPDLHSELNLSSLELGDSALYFCASSARTGLNTEAFFGQGTRLTVV.

J is TRBJ2-7 and V is TRBV10-2, with D tentatively TRBD2 (7 bases). The CDR3 is 15 residues long. V lost 0 bases, J lost 2 bases, and 11 bases lay in between. The germline gives CDR1 WSHSY, CDR2 SAAADI. The CDR3 bases are TGCGCCAGCAGTGAGTCGGGGGGGCAAGCCTACGAGCAGTACTTC. Protein sequence: CASSESGGQAYEQYF.

The sample holds a few counts of this clone. As DNA, the CDR3 is TGTGCCAGCAGTTCATCGAGGGGGCTTGGCTACACCTTC. Its protein product is CASSSSRGLGYTF. The V and J genes are TRBV6-5 and TRBJ1-2; 7 positions agree with TRBD1. The CDR3 consists of 13 residues. Trimming removed 4 bases from V and 7 bases from J; junction bases left unmatched: 6. Germline V gives CDR1 MNHEY, CDR2 SVGAGI.

The rearrangement uses TRBV10-3 and TRBJ1-1; a possible D gene is TRBD1 (5 bases). V lost 4 bases and J lost 4, with 19 bases in between. CDR1 ENHRY and CDR2 SYGVKD come from the germline V gene. The CDR3 runs 16 residues. The CDR3 nucleotides are TGTGCCATCAGTGTTCAGGACGGGGGGTTGGGCACTGAAGCTTTCTTT. Translated: CAISVQDGGLGTEAFF.

The chain employs TRBV7-8 and TRBJ2-2; D could derive from TRBD1 or TRBD2 (5 bases each). V shed 5 bases and J shed 7 bases, with 23 bases lying between them. CDR1 and CDR2 (germline): SGHVS, FQNEAQ. The CDR3 runs 17 residues. The CDR3 DNA reads as TGTGCCAGCAGCCCCCAGGGCGGGTTCGGGCGTGGCGGGGAGCTGTTTTTT. Amino acid sequence: CASSPQGGFGRGGELFF.

V gene TRBV4-1 combines with J gene TRBJ1-1; D is unclear. CDR1 is MGHRA, CDR2 YSYEKL, per germline. CDR3 size: 15 residues. V lost 6 bases to trimming and J lost 1 base, with 15 bases between them. The CDR3 spells CASSRTGLGNTEAFF. The CDR3 DNA sequence: TGCGCCAGCAGTCGAACCGGGCTGGGGAACACTGAAGCTTTCTTT.

V and J are TRBV6-4 and TRBJ2-2, with 10 bases matching TRBD2. With V trimmed by 4 bases and J by 6 bases, 8 bases remained unmatched. Germline assignment: CDR1 MRHNA and CDR2 SNTAGT. The length of the CDR3 is 16 residues. DNA for the CDR3: TGTGCCAGCAGTGGGTCCGGGACTAGCGAATCCGGGGAGCTGTTTTTT. Translated: CASSGSGTSESGELFF.

The CDR3 is CASRPPPRGLNTEAFF. Here the CDR3 DNA reads TGTGCCAGCAGACCCCCCCCGAGGGGGCTTAACACTGAAGCTTTCTTT. This chain links TRBV7-2 with TRBJ1-1; 7 positions match TRBD1. Per germline, CDR1 SGHTA and CDR2 FQGNSA. CDR3 length: 16 residues. V lost 6 bases to trimming and J lost 2 bases; unmatched junction nucleotides: 12.

In DNA, the CDR3 is TGTGCCAGCTCACCAGGGGGCTTTACATTCCCCTACGAGCAGTACTTC. This encodes CASSPGGFTFPYEQYF. The chain has TRBV18 and TRBJ2-7, with a possible D match to TRBD1 (6 bases). Trimming stripped 2 bases from V and 2 bases from J, with 16 bases between. This CDR3 comprises 16 residues. Per the germline V gene, CDR1 is KGHSH and CDR2 is LQKENI.

The rearrangement links TRBV6-6 to TRBJ2-1; possible D gene TRBD2, 5 bases. The CDR3 is 12 residues long. Trimming stripped 4 bases from V and 8 bases from J, with 9 bases between. The germline CDR1 and CDR2 sequences are MNHNY and SVGAGI (reference sequence). The CDR3 loop reads CASSLDFDEQFF. For the CDR3, the DNA is TGTGCCAGCAGTTTGGACTTCGATGAGCAGTTCTTC.